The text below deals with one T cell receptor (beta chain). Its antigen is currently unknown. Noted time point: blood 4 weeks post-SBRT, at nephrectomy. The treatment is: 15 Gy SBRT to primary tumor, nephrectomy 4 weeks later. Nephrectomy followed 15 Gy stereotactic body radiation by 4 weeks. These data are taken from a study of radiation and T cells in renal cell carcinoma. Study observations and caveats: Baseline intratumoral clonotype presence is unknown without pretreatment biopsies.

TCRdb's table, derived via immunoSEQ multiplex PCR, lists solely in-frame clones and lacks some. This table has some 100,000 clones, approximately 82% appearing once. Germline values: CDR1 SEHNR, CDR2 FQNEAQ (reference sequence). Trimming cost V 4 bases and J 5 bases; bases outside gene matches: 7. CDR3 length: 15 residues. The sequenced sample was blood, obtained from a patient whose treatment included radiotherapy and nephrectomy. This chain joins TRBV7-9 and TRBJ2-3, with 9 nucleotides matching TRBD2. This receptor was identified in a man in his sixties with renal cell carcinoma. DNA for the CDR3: TGTGCCAGCAGCTCCTACCAGCGGGGGGAAGATACGCAGTATTTT. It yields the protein CASSSYQRGEDTQYF.